This T cell receptor (beta chain) was captured in a study of control samples from healthy donors and cancer patients (TCRdb year 2020). Library construction relied on the immunoSEQ multiplex PCR assay. Held by TCRdb, this immuneACCESS table contains in-frame sequences only and omits some clones. Under half of the omission traces to an unresolved V gene where checked; the cause of the rest is unknown. The sample records approximately 150,000 clones, about 90% of which are singletons. The ten largest clones add up to about 1.7% of the sample. Worth noting for this clone: No antigen is known for it. No base quality values were provided; no much bigger clone lies one nucleotide off.

Sequences were obtained from blood. The clonotype originates from a young man in good health.

CDR3 sequence: CASSESHRTDSYEQYF. The bases are TGTGCCAGCAGTGAATCACACAGGACTGACTCCTACGAGCAGTACTTC. The sequence is built from TRBV2 and TRBJ2-7, with the D gene tentatively TRBD1 or TRBD2, based on 5 matching bases in each. V loses 2 bases, J loses 0 bases, and the germline ends lie 14 bases apart. From the cysteine up to the phenylalanine, the CDR3 has a length of 16 residues. CDR3 DNA only is kept here, 48 bases in frame from base 1. The germline V gene yields SNHLY for CDR1 and FYNNEI for CDR2.